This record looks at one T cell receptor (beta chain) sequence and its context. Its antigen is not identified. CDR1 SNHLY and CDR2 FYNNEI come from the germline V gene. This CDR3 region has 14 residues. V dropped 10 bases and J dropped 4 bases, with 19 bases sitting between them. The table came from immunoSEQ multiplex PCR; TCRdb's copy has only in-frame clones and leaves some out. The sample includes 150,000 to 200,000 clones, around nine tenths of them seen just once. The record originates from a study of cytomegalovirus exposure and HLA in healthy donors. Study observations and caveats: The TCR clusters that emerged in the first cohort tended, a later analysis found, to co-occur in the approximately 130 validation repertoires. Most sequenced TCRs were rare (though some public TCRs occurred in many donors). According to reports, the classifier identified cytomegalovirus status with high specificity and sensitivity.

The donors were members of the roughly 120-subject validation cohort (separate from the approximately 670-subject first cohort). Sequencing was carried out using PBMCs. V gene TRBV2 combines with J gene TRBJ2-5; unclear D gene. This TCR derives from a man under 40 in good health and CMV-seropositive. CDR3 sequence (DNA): TGTGCCACCCACTACCTCACCACAAGAGAGACCCAGTACTTC. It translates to CATHYLTTRETQYF.